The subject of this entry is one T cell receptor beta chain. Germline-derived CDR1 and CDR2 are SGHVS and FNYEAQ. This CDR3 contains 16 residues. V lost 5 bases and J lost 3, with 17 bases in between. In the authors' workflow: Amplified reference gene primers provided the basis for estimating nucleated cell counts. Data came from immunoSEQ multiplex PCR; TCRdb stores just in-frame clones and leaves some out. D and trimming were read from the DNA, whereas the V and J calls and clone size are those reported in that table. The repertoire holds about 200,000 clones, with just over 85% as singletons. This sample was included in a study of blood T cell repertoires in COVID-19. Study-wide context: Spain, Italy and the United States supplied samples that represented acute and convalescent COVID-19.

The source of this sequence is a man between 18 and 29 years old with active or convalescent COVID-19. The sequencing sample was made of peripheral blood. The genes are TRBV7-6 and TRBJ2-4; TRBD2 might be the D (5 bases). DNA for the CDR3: TGTGCCAGCAGCACCTTCGAAGGACTCGGCAAAAACATTCAGTACTTC. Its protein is CASSTFEGLGKNIQYF.